What follows describes a single T cell receptor (beta chain). Its antigen is currently not known. Base quality data are lacking; no much larger clone is found one base away. This sample is part of a study of cytomegalovirus exposure and HLA in healthy donors (dated by TCRdb to 2017 to 2019). About the investigation overall: According to an earlier analysis of 550 to 700 of the donors, about 179 million T cells yielded some 110 million unique TCR beta sequences and around 280 Gb of sequence data. In an earlier analysis of 500 to 650 of the donors, high-throughput TCR beta sequencing was used to judge whether each TCR beta V gene segment behaved as functional or pseudogenic. Of the 398 genotyped donors, approximately 82% fell in the genetic ancestry cluster associated with self-reported Caucasian donors. Four or five DR-DQ haplotypes were handled as single units for association and clustering because linkage in the cohort was strong. Donor age, sex, ethnicity and CMV serostatus were collected together with the repertoire data. Class I and class II HLA loci were covered by the typing at four-digit resolution. Rather than drawing on any new phenotypic data, the later analysis identified candidate immune exposures from TCR beta sequences and the way those sequences occurred across donors. The T cell repertoires of around 670 subjects were profiled by immunosequencing and related to cytomegalovirus serostatus. The aim of the study was to test whether cataloging public T cell receptors could identify signatures of past pathogen exposure. Typing coverage varied by locus: about 620-630 donors for A, B, C, DRB1 and DQB1; approximately 560 for DQA1; about 590 for DPA1; approximately 450 for DPB1. A separate validation cohort of over a hundred different subjects was used in addition to the approximately 670-subject first cohort. An early release covering approximately 600 HLA-typed donors comprised 250 to 350 gigabases of sequencing data and 85 million or so unique TCR sequences. A later genetic analysis took genome-wide SNP genotypes for about three fifths of the 666 donors and used that subset as a discovery cohort. To predict cytomegalovirus infection status, the study brought together high-throughput TCR immunosequencing, statistical association of individual TCRs with disease status, and machine learning. All discovery cohort repertoires had been generated on a single sequencing platform. A later analysis re-examined previously published TCR beta repertoires from about 700 donors and added high-resolution HLA genotyping to investigate patterns of TCR occurrence. Among about 410 genotyped donors of the cohort, an average of around 250,000 unique TCR beta nucleotide sequences was sequenced per donor, of which 15% to 20% were non-productive. Study-wide conclusions, independent of this receptor: Three of the identified cytomegalovirus-associated TCR beta chains were confirmed in vitro to be specific for cytomegalovirus antigens. In this cohort, only TCR beta chains were sequenced, and detectable features were limited by the absence of alpha or paired-chain data. The classifier was reported to diagnose cytomegalovirus status with high specificity and sensitivity in both the original cohort and the validation cohort. A later analysis reported that several top co-occurrence clusters appeared linked to parvovirus B19, influenza, CMV and Epstein-Barr virus. Because counts were too low, 15 to 20 rarely observed V segments, including chromosome 9 orphons, were left out of the earlier analysis of about 500 of the donors. An association between a missense DCLRE1C variant and V-gene and J-gene trimming of TCR beta chains was found in a later genetic analysis and replicated in an independent cohort. Assigning TCR associations to individual alleles was difficult when HLA alleles, especially DR and DQ, strongly co-occurred. Presence/absence analyses assumed roughly uniform sequencing depth across donors, an assumption that may not hold. In a later analysis, more than 15,000 TCR beta sequences were associated with specific HLA alleles at a false discovery rate of 0.05. Correlated functional status among segregating V segments might be attributable to linkage disequilibrium, but an unknown experimental factor could not be ruled out. Most CMV-associated TCR beta chains appeared to be HLA-restricted in a later analysis, and the HLA associations seemed to be driven largely by CMV exposure. Because some donors lacked HLA typing at each locus, the association tests relied only on the typed subset. A further reported finding was that TCR beta sequences accurately predicted the HLA-A and HLA-B alleles for most subjects in the first cohort. The sequencing pipeline was judged likely to have produced a cluster of highly shared sequence variants as a technical artifact. According to a later genetic analysis, donors in an Asian-associated ancestry cluster had fewer N-insertions in productive TCRs than the approximately 650-donor mean. The authors suggested that the approach could potentially be generalized to other disease states and immunological phenotypes. In a later analysis, the rate of TCR association differed among HLA loci, with DRB1 alleles having the most associated TCRs and HLA-C alleles having the fewest. In an earlier analysis of approximately 590 of the donors, most TCR beta V segments appeared in productive rearrangements about 87% or about 30% of the time, broadly matching IMGT annotations. For the cohort, immune exposure information was limited to CMV serostatus. Some IMGT-functional V segments, including TRBV6-2 and TRBV6-3, could not be distinguished by the 87-base-pair reads and were therefore excluded. In the study, around 150 TCR beta chains were listed as associated with cytomegalovirus. Across donors, most TCR sequences were observed very rarely, whereas some public TCRs were present in many individuals. In a later analysis, HLA-associated TCR beta chains showed more clonal expansion and lower generation probabilities than non-associated chains that were equally common.

In total, approximately 690 healthy bone marrow donors made up the cohort. All cohort members were sampled while nominally healthy, although unrecorded immune exposures were likely present. The donor was CMV seropositive and was included in the group of 300 or so seropositive cohort members. Every donor gave a peripheral blood sample, and the peripheral blood mononuclear cells from that sample were used for TCR beta sequencing. The Qiagen DNeasy Blood Extraction Kit was used to extract genomic DNA from the blood cell samples. The library was produced with the immunoSEQ multiplex PCR assay. For the multiplex PCR, a mixture combining 60 forward primers for TCR Vbeta segments and 13 reverse primers for TCR Jbeta segments was used. The CDR3 region of rearranged TCR beta genes was amplified from genomic DNA by a multiplex PCR assay. The Illumina HiSeq System was used to sequence the amplified TCR beta libraries as 87-base-pair reads. Regarding the original processing steps: Across the 500 to 700 repertoires, a later analysis counted 75 million to 90 million unique TCR beta chains, about 10 million of which were shared by at least two donors. Raw reads were error-corrected and collapsed into unique sequences by a nearest-neighbor algorithm in which closely related sequences were merged to remove PCR and sequencing errors. V, D and J gene segments were assigned by aligning CDR3 sequences to IMGT reference sequences. For a sequence to be retained, a match of at least six nucleotides to both a V gene segment and a J gene segment was required. Rearrangements were classified as productive when the CDR3 lacked stop codons and remained in frame with V and J, and all other rearrangements were classified as non-productive. CDR3 was defined by IMGT convention, running from the second conserved V-encoded cysteine to the conserved J-encoded phenylalanine. The earlier analysis of a few hundred of the donors excluded sequences that lacked an unambiguous match to a single V gene segment. An earlier analysis of a few hundred of the donors called V segments functional above 56.7% productive rearrangements and segregating when the between-donor standard deviation exceeded 5%. To diagnose cytomegalovirus status from the catalog of TCR beta chain sequences, a statistical classification framework was built. V and J gene assignment, in a later analysis, came from comparing TCR nucleotide sequences with IMGT/GENE-DB human TR gene sequences. A later analysis assigned CDR3 sequences and most-parsimonious VDJ recombination scenarios with the TCRdist pipeline. In a later analysis, each TCR beta chain was defined by its CDR3 amino acid sequence together with its V-gene family, and reads without a unique V-gene family were excluded. As a way to deal with suspected cross-contamination and a sequencing artifact, a later analysis dropped 500 to 700 nucleotide sequences that were highly shared and had low generation probability. In a later analysis, a clonal expansion index for each public chain was calculated from normalized within-repertoire ranks of inferred template counts. Generation probabilities in a later analysis came from a VDJ recombination model fitted to out-of-frame rearrangements, and those results were checked against IGoR. A later analysis scored TCR-TCR, TCR-HLA and TCR-CMV co-occurrence with hypergeometric tests, applying a repertoire-size bias correction to TCR pairs. A later analysis estimated false discovery rates by permuting HLA or CMV assignments 20 times. In a later analysis, co-occurring TCRs were grouped using DBSCAN, and TCRdist sequence similarity was added for clustering within HLA-allele-positive subsets. Repertoires with fewer than 30,000 or more than 120,000 public chains, plus five repertoires with anomalous nucleotide sharing, were excluded from co-occurrence clustering. The table comes from immuneACCESS by way of TCRdb, which keeps in-frame sequences with V and J called. Part of the clones is missing from these tables; in studies checked, under half for an unresolved V gene and the rest for unknown reasons. V, J and clone size reflect that table, while D and trimming were determined from the DNA. The sample table holds 150,000 or so clones, of which more than 60% were seen once. The biggest ten clones account for about 13% of the sample.

The germline V and J ends show losses of 4 bases and 6 bases respectively, and no gene match explains 5 bases of the junction. There are 13 amino acids in the CDR3, from cysteine to phenylalanine inclusive. Only CDR3 DNA is held: 39 bases, read in frame from base 1. The germline V gene encodes CDR1 SQVTM and CDR2 ANQGSEA. The chain is made from TRBV29-1 and TRBJ2-1; the junction holds 8 bases that match TRBD1. The sequence was collected from a man aged 40-50 years in good health and CMV-seropositive. The sequencing sample was made of PBMCs. The DNA sequence is as follows: TGCAGCGTTGGGACAGGGAAGCGCAATGAGCAGTTCTTC. Its protein reads: CSVGTGKRNEQFF.